These T cell receptor beta chains were read from a single sample in a study of OX40 agonist ivuxolimab in advanced cancers. Data came from immunoSEQ multiplex PCR; TCRdb stores just in-frame clones and leaves some out. The data contain fewer than 85,000 clones, nearly 85% of them singletons. The source was CD4+ or CD8+ T cells sorted from blood, collected in a trial of the OX40 agonist ivuxolimab. Every receptor here comes from an adult with an advanced solid tumor such as melanoma, head and neck, liver or kidney cancer. Each CDR3 is given with its conserved first and last residue.

j_gene,v_gene,CDR3aa
TRBJ1-5,TRBV19,CASSLGTNSNQPQHF
TRBJ2-7,TRBV5-4,CASSSRTGAGDEQYF
TRBJ2-2,TRBV6-4,CASSEGLTGELFF
TRBJ2-1,TRBV2,CASSEGRDASYNEQFF
TRBJ2-5,TRBV18,CASSPYSQETQYF
TRBJ1-5,TRBV2,CASSEAGTYNRQPQHF
TRBJ1-1,TRBV10-1,CASSRGNWDTEAFF
TRBJ1-5,TRBV19,CASSRQPMPQHF
TRBJ1-2,TRBV18,CASSRSGTGSYGYTF
TRBJ2-7,TRBV5-1,CASSDGSSYEQYF
TRBJ2-2,TRBV25-1,CASSSLHSFPGELFF
TRBJ2-6,TRBV14,CASSLGTSGANVLTF
TRBJ1-1,TRBV7-2,CASSYRVGVSTEAFF